A single sample is the source of the 19 T cell receptor beta chains below, sequenced in a study of T cell changes during pregnancy in multiple sclerosis. Profiled with immunoSEQ multiplex PCR; TCRdb holds only in-frame clones, not every one. The table has around 30,000 clones, nearly 90% seen once. This specimen consisted of CD4+ T cells from peripheral blood mononuclear cells, obtained in the third trimester of pregnancy. All receptors derive from a female donor in good health, enrolled as a control in a pregnancy study.

The gene calls are TRBV19 and TRBJ1-4; D is undetermined. Between the trimmed V and J ends, which lost 4 bases and 11 bases, there was a span of 8 bases. CDR3 length: 11 residues. Germline V CDR1 and CDR2: LNHDA, SQIVND (reference sequence). In nucleotides, the CDR3 is TGTGCCAGTAGTAGGGAGAGCAAACTGTTTTTT. Translating gives CASSRESKLFF.

J is TRBJ1-5 and V is TRBV6-4; maybe TRBD1 (6 bases). Trimming pared 5 bases from V and 0 bases from J, leaving 11 bases between. The CDR3 extends over 15 amino acids. CDR1 MRHNA and CDR2 SNTAGT come from the germline V gene. CDR3 region: CASSPDRNSNQPQHF. The CDR3 coding sequence is TGTGCCAGCAGTCCAGACAGGAATAGCAATCAGCCCCAGCATTTT.

The rearrangement joins TRBV10-3 to TRBJ2-2; the match to TRBD2 covers 8 bases. The germline V gene has CDR1 ENHRY and CDR2 SYGVKD. V lost 2 bases to trimming and J lost 1 base; unmatched junction nucleotides: 12. The CDR3 contains 19 residues. The CDR3 coding sequence is TGTGCCATCAGTGAGCTGAGTTCTCGACTAGCGCGGAACACCGGGGAGCTGTTTTTT. Translated, it gives CAISELSSRLARNTGELFF.

V gene TRBV19 combines with J gene TRBJ1-2; D is undetermined. Germline assignment: CDR1 LNHDA and CDR2 SQIVND (reference sequence). The ends were cut back, 8 bases at V and 4 bases at J, with 8 bases in the middle. The CDR3 loop spans 11 amino acids. CDR3 bases: TGTGCCAGTGGCGGGATCTATGGCTACACCTTC. Translated: CASGGIYGYTF.

The chain joins TRBV30 to TRBJ2-5; possible D gene TRBD1, 6 bases. There are 12 residues in the CDR3. Germline V CDR1 and CDR2: GTSNPN, SVGIG (reference sequence). V lost 8 bases and J 5 bases, leaving 15 bases between the germline ends. In DNA, the CDR3 is TGTGCCCAGTCCACAGGGATGGAGACCCAGTACTTC. Translation gives CAQSTGMETQYF.

The CDR3 is CASSRGTGLFNQPQHF. The CDR3 nucleotides are TGTGCCAGCAGCCGGGGGACAGGGCTTTTTAATCAGCCCCAGCATTTT. The chain combines TRBV5-8 with TRBJ1-5; 9 nucleotides align to TRBD1. Germline lookup yields CDR1 SGHTS and CDR2 YDEGEE. This CDR3 comprises 16 residues. V shed 4 bases and J 4 bases; nucleotides not matched to a gene: 9.

This chain connects TRBV16 to TRBJ2-1, with D hard to call. Trimming removed 4 bases at V and 8 bases at J, with 30 bases between. Germline CDR1 is KGHSY and CDR2 is FQNENV. The CDR3 contains 19 residues. CDR3 DNA sequence: TGTGCCAGCAGCCCCCCCCAATTGAGGCCTACTACCCCCTTTTATGAGCAGTTCTTC. The encoded protein is CASSPPQLRPTTPFYEQFF.

The V gene is TRBV21-1, the J gene TRBJ2-6; no DNA check was done on the table's D call, TRBD1. TRBV21-1 is tagged as a pseudogene. This CDR3 region has 21 residues. The CDR3 protein is CASSKAVEGTGGTSGANVLTF. CDR3 coding DNA: TGTGCCAGCAGCAAAGCTGTCGAGGGGACAGGGGGCACCTCTGGGGCCAACGTCCTGACTTTC.

The rearrangement links TRBV9 to TRBJ2-7; TRBD2 is a possible D gene (5 bases). The germline gives CDR1 SGDLS, CDR2 YYNGEE. The V and J ends lost 0 bases and 1 base respectively, with 11 bases between them. This CDR3 comprises 15 residues. This CDR3 is CASSVDLAGSYEQYF. CDR3 bases: TGTGCCAGCAGCGTAGATCTAGCTGGATCCTACGAGCAGTACTTC.

The chain is built from TRBV11-3 and TRBJ1-1; 7 positions match TRBD1. The V gene end was trimmed by 2 bases and the J gene end by 1 base; junction bases not matched to a gene: 10. CDR3 size: 17 residues. Per germline, CDR1 SGHNT and CDR2 YENEEA. This CDR3 is CASSLPPQGTPNTEAFF. The CDR3 DNA follows: TGTGCCAGCAGCTTACCCCCACAGGGGACCCCGAACACTGAAGCTTTCTTT. Together with reference TRBV11-3 and TRBJ1-1, the CDR3 gives the full variable domain: EAGVVQSPRYKIIEKKQPVAFWCNPISGHNTLYWYLQNLGQGPELLIRYENEEAVDDSQLPKDRFSAERLKGVDSTLKIQPAELGDSAVYLCASSLPPQGTPNTEAFFGQGTRLTVV.

This clone was seen only once. The V call is TRBV5-5, the J call TRBJ1-5, with a possible D match to TRBD1 (5 bases). Germline V gives CDR1 SGHKS, CDR2 YYEKEE (reference sequence). CDR3 length equals 16 residues. Trimming took off 2 bases at V and 1 base at J, with 13 bases between the two ends. CDR3 DNA sequence: TGTGCCAGCAGCTTCTTGCCATCAGGGAGCAATCAGCCCCAGCATTTT. This codes for CASSFLPSGSNQPQHF.

The chain is built from TRBV18 and TRBJ2-7; 8 bases are a match to TRBD1. V dropped 3 bases and J dropped 5; count of bases not matched to a gene: 12. This CDR3 region has 16 residues. Germline lookup yields CDR1 KGHSH and CDR2 LQKENI. The CDR3 DNA reads TGTGCCAGCTCACCCCGGTCAGGGGGCGGTCACAACGAGCAGTACTTC. The encoded protein is CASSPRSGGGHNEQYF.

CDR3 in DNA: TGTGCCAGCAGTTTAGATCCGACGGGCACTGAAGCTTTCTTT. This encodes CASSLDPTGTEAFF. The chain employs TRBV5-4 and TRBJ1-1; unclear D gene. CDR1 and CDR2 (germline): SGHNT, YYREEE (reference sequence). V lost 5 bases, J lost 4 bases, and 15 bases lay in between. This CDR3 spans 14 amino acids.

The chain couples TRBV7-6 to TRBJ1-5; no clear D gene. Germline V CDR1 and CDR2: SGHVS, FNYEAQ. The CDR3 sequence is 14 residues long. V lost 3 bases, J lost 2 bases, and 8 bases lay in between. The CDR3 DNA sequence: TGTGCCAGCAGCTTGGGCCCTGGCAATCAGCCCCAGCATTTT. Translating gives CASSLGPGNQPQHF.

The chain carries TRBV5-1 and TRBJ2-7, with 8 bases aligning to TRBD1. Germline CDR1 reads SGHRS; CDR2 reads YFSETQ. The CDR3 has 15 residues. With V trimmed by 5 bases and J by 0 bases, 7 bases remained unmatched. The CDR3 coding sequence is TGCGCCAGCAGTGCGGACAGGGCGAGCTCCTACGAGCAGTACTTC. Encoded protein: CASSADRASSYEQYF.

The rearrangement uses TRBV9 and TRBJ1-1; 8 bases line up with TRBD1. V dropped 4 bases and J dropped 1; count of bases not matched to a gene: 6. CDR1 and CDR2 from the germline V gene are SGDLS and YYNGEE. CDR3 length equals 15 residues. CDR3 loop: CASSPRTGWNTEAFF. The CDR3 bases are TGTGCCAGCAGCCCCCGGACAGGGTGGAACACTGAAGCTTTCTTT.

This sequence joins TRBV11-2 and TRBJ2-1; 7 bases fit TRBD1. Germline V gene lookup returns CDR1 SGHAT and CDR2 FQNNGV. CDR3 size: 17 residues. Trimming removed 3 bases from V and 0 bases from J; junction bases left unmatched: 8. CDR3 in DNA: TGTGCCAGCAGCTTTATCGAGGGACAGAGCTCCTACAATGAGCAGTTCTTC. Its protein product is CASSFIEGQSSYNEQFF.

Points on this clone: The sample carries other DNA sequences with the same CDR3. The V gene is TRBV30, the J gene TRBJ1-1; D unresolved. The V gene's germline CDR1 is GTSNPN and CDR2 SVGIG (reference sequence). The V and J ends lost 0 bases and 1 base respectively, with 9 bases between them. The CDR3 is 14 residues long. CDR3 coding DNA: TGTGCCTGGAGTGTACTTACGGGGAACACTGAAGCTTTCTTT. Its translation: CAWSVLTGNTEAFF.

This clone has just one count. The chain couples TRBV27 to TRBJ1-2, with a possible D match to TRBD1 (6 bases). Trimming pared 6 bases from V and 5 bases from J, leaving 16 bases between. The CDR3 spans 14 residues. CDR1 MNHEY and CDR2 SMNVEV come from the germline V gene (reference sequence). In DNA form, the CDR3 reads TGTGCCAGCAGCGGATCCGGGACAAGTTATGGCTACACCTTC. This encodes CASSGSGTSYGYTF.